The entry that follows covers one T cell receptor (beta chain) sequence. Antigen unknown. At the DNA level, this CDR3 is encoded by other sequences in the same sample as well. The deep-level immunoSEQ assay was used. Per sorted-subset replicate PCR, input was 200 to 250 ng DNA, representing around 29,000 T cell genomes. Original data processing: Owing to the provision of junction-only sequences devoid of quality scores by immunoSEQ, filtering differed. Assay: immunoSEQ multiplex PCR; the TCRdb copy retains only in-frame clones and omits some. That table is the source of V, J and clone size, and D and trimming were worked out from the DNA. The sample has about 1.5 million clones; about 96% are singletons. Trimming took off 3 bases at V and 3 bases at J, with 8 bases between the two ends. CDR3 size: 13 residues. CDR1 and CDR2 from the germline V gene are MNHEY and SVGAGI. The sample originates from a study of shared clonotypes between healthy human individuals. Findings of the study overall: Tissues were not sampled, only blood, and their repertoires likely differ.

Sequencing used naive CD4+ T cells sorted from blood. The subset here: CD45RA+ positively selected. The genes are TRBV6-5 and TRBJ1-1, with D maybe TRBD1 (5 bases). The clonotype comes from a man aged 30-40 years in good health. CDR3 nucleotide sequence: TGTGCCAGCAGTTATTCGACAGACACTGAAGCTTTCTTT. Translation: CASSYSTDTEAFF.